Presented here are 29 T cell receptor beta chains from one specimen sequenced in a study of cytomegalovirus exposure and HLA in healthy donors. The protocol was immunoSEQ multiplex PCR, while the TCRdb copy is restricted to in-frame clones and leaves out a portion. Among tens of thousands of clones listed, about 94% were seen once. The material sequenced was PBMCs. Receptor source: a man in his late teens or twenties in good health and CMV-seronegative.

The rearrangement links TRBV11-2 to TRBJ2-3, with TRBD1 matching over 7 bases. Per germline, CDR1 SGHAT and CDR2 FQNNGV. With 1 base clipped from V and 4 bases from J, the junction kept 5 bases outside the gene matches. The CDR3 runs 15 residues. CDR3 protein: CASSLGGGGADTQYF. The CDR3 coding sequence is TGTGCCAGCAGCTTAGGAGGGGGCGGTGCAGATACGCAGTATTTT.

The rearrangement uses TRBV6-5 and TRBJ2-5; TRBD1 is a possible D gene (6 bases). Germline values: CDR1 MNHEY, CDR2 SVGAGI. This CDR3 has 11 residues. V was clipped by 6 bases and J by 5 bases, with 7 bases between them. The CDR3, as DNA: TGTGCCAGCAGAAGGGGGGAGACCCAGTACTTC. Protein: CASRRGETQYF.

The CDR3 loop reads CASSLGPQAGELFF. The CDR3 nucleotides read TGTGCCAGCAGCTTAGGCCCACAGGCCGGGGAGCTGTTTTTT. V gene TRBV13 combines with J gene TRBJ2-2; possible D gene TRBD1, 5 bases. From germline, CDR1 is PRHDT and CDR2 FYEKMQ (reference sequence). The CDR3 consists of 14 residues. The V and J ends lost 0 bases and 6 bases respectively, with 8 bases between them.

The V and J genes are TRBV19 and TRBJ1-4; weak D call: TRBD1 (6 bases). The germline CDR1 and CDR2 sequences are LNHDA and SQIVND (reference sequence). The CDR3 runs 14 residues. V lost 9 bases and J 7 bases, leaving 18 bases between the germline ends. DNA for the CDR3: TGTGCCAGCTTAGAAACAGGGTCAGGTGAAAAACTGTTTTTT. This sequence encodes CASLETGSGEKLFF. The full variable domain, rest sourced from reference TRBV19 and TRBJ1-4, is DGGITQSPKYLFRKEGQNVTLSCEQNLNHDAMYWYRQDPGQGLRLIYYSQIVNDFQKGDIAEGYSVSREKKESFPLTVTSAQKNPTAFYLCASLETGSGEKLFFGSGTQLSVL.

This clone showed up just once. The J gene is TRBJ1-4, the V gene TRBV4-3; D remains unclear. With 0 bases removed from V and 10 bases from J, the gap between germline ends came to 12 bases. Germline-derived CDR1 and CDR2 are LGHNA and YSLEER. The CDR3 covers 14 residues. The chain's CDR3 is CASSQESKGGKLFF. For the CDR3, the DNA is TGCGCCAGCAGCCAAGAATCGAAGGGAGGAAAACTGTTTTTT.

V usage is TRBV5-1 and J usage is TRBJ1-3; D ambiguous. The CDR3 has 13 residues. Germline V CDR1 and CDR2: SGHRS, YFSETQ. V was shortened by 5 bases and J by 2 bases, with 8 bases between the two germline ends. The CDR3 coding sequence is TGCGCCAGCAGTTATTCAGCTGGAAACACCATATATTTT. It yields the protein CASSYSAGNTIYF.

This chain connects TRBV5-1 to TRBJ2-7; the match to TRBD2 covers 7 bases. CDR1 is SGHRS and CDR2 is YFSETQ in the germline V gene. CDR3 length: 13 residues. With 10 bases clipped from V and 3 bases from J, the junction kept 10 bases outside the gene matches. The CDR3 reads CAPPASGFYEQYF. CDR3 sequence (DNA): TGCGCCCCACCGGCTAGCGGATTCTACGAGCAGTACTTC.

The chain is built from TRBV6-5 and TRBJ2-7, with 7 bases identical to TRBD1. V lost 6 bases, J lost 6 bases, and 2 bases stayed unmatched. Germline CDR1 is MNHEY and CDR2 is SVGAGI. The CDR3 is 11 residues long. DNA of the CDR3: TGTGCCAGCAGGACAGGGTTCGAGCAGTACTTC. Protein sequence: CASRTGFEQYF.

Here the CDR3 reads CASSWDYKYNEQFF. Written as DNA, the CDR3 is TGTGCCAGCAGCTGGGACTACAAGTACAATGAGCAGTTCTTC. The chain uses TRBV5-4 and TRBJ2-1, with 7 positions matching TRBD2. Germline V CDR1 and CDR2: SGHNT, YYREEE (reference sequence). The CDR3 loop spans 14 amino acids. The V and J ends lost 3 bases and 4 bases, in that order; junction bases with no gene match: 4.

The V call is TRBV11-2, the J call TRBJ2-1, with 8 bases matching TRBD2. The germline V gene has CDR1 SGHAT and CDR2 FQNNGV. This CDR3 has 14 amino acids. V dropped 2 bases and J dropped 7; count of bases not matched to a gene: 4. Here the CDR3 reads CASSLSGSLNEQFF. CDR3 nucleotide sequence: TGTGCCAGCAGCTTAAGCGGGAGTTTAAATGAGCAGTTCTTC.

This clone was detected only once. As DNA, the CDR3 is TGTGCCAGCTCGCCGACAGCGAACACCGGGGAGCTGTTTTTT. Residues: CASSPTANTGELFF. The chain combines TRBV18 with TRBJ2-2, with D possibly matching TRBD1 (5 bases). The CDR3 is 14 residues long. V lost 6 bases and J 0 bases, leaving 8 bases between the germline ends. CDR1 is KGHSH, CDR2 LQKENI, per germline.

V is TRBV28 and J is TRBJ2-7; 13 nucleotides align to TRBD2. After removal of 4 bases from V and 0 bases from J, the junction contained 12 bases not matched to a gene. Germline CDR1 MDHEN, CDR2 SYDVKM. This CDR3 is 19 amino acids long. The CDR3 loop reads CASSSQGLAGSPFSYEQYF. For the CDR3, the DNA is TGTGCCAGCAGTTCCCAGGGACTAGCGGGATCCCCCTTCTCCTACGAGCAGTACTTC.

The chain carries TRBV4-3 and TRBJ2-2, with 11 nucleotides matching TRBD2. The germline gives CDR1 LGHNA, CDR2 YSLEER. The length of the CDR3 is 18 residues. V shed 0 bases and J 7 bases; nucleotides not matched to a gene: 10. CDR3 protein: CASSQDPTSGNRGGELFF. The DNA for the CDR3 is TGCGCCAGCAGCCAAGATCCGACTAGCGGGAACCGGGGCGGGGAGCTGTTTTTT.

The chain has TRBV28 and TRBJ2-2, with 8 bases matching TRBD2. The trim removed 3 bases at V and 7 bases at J, leaving 10 bases unmatched. Germline V gene sequence: CDR1 MDHEN, CDR2 SYDVKM. This CDR3 is built from 16 residues. CDR3 protein: CASSFVRGGSGGELFF. The CDR3, as DNA: TGTGCCAGCAGTTTTGTTCGGGGGGGTTCTGGCGGGGAGCTGTTTTTT.

The CDR3 region has the DNA TGCGCCAGCAGCCAAGATCAGACAGGGGGCGGGTATGAGCAGTTCTTC. It encodes CASSQDQTGGGYEQFF. The gene calls are TRBV4-1 and TRBJ2-1; 10 bases match TRBD1. The germline gives CDR1 MGHRA, CDR2 YSYEKL. The CDR3 sequence is 16 residues long. The V segment lost 0 bases and the J segment 8 bases; nucleotides outside the gene matches: 7.

V gene TRBV19 combines with J gene TRBJ1-2; a possible D gene is TRBD1 (5 bases). This CDR3 region has 15 residues. Germline V gene sequence: CDR1 LNHDA, CDR2 SQIVND (reference sequence). The germline V and J ends were trimmed by 3 bases and 4 bases, with 15 bases remaining between them. The CDR3, as DNA: TGTGCCAGTAGTATCCTGAGCCCCGGGGGCTATGGCTACACCTTC. Its translation: CASSILSPGGYGYTF.

V usage is TRBV7-2 and J usage is TRBJ2-7; the D is unclear. Trimming removed 0 bases from V and 2 bases from J, with 11 bases in between. CDR1 and CDR2 (germline): SGHTA, FQGNSA. This CDR3 region has 15 residues. The CDR3 is CASSLAGTLPYEQYF. The DNA for the CDR3 is TGTGCCAGCAGCTTAGCGGGCACGTTGCCCTACGAGCAGTACTTC.

This rearrangement joins TRBV5-6 to TRBJ2-7, with D perhaps TRBD1 (6 bases). CDR3 length: 16 amino acids. Germline values: CDR1 SGHDT, CDR2 YYEEEE. Trimming pared 0 bases from V and 5 bases from J, leaving 18 bases between. CDR3 protein: CASSLDWAGVNNEQYF. The CDR3 nucleotides are TGTGCCAGCAGCTTGGATTGGGCAGGGGTAAACAACGAGCAGTACTTC.

V is TRBV27 and J is TRBJ2-3, with unresolved D. Germline V CDR1 and CDR2: MNHEY, SMNVEV (reference sequence). This CDR3 region has 13 residues. The ends were cut back, 5 bases at V and 0 bases at J, with 6 bases in the middle. The CDR3 here is CASSTYSTDTQYF. CDR3 coding DNA: TGTGCCAGCAGTACCTACAGCACAGATACGCAGTATTTT.

The CDR3 DNA reads as TGCGCCAGCAGCCAAGATTACTCCTTAGCGGGAGTATGGGAGCAGTTCTTC. Protein product: CASSQDYSLAGVWEQFF. The V gene is TRBV4-3, the J gene TRBJ2-1, with 9 bases identical to TRBD2. This CDR3 has 17 amino acids. In germline, CDR1 is LGHNA, CDR2 YSLEER. Unmatched junction bases numbered 13, after V lost 0 bases and J lost 10 bases.

In regard to this clone: This CDR3 fails to terminate in the conserved phenylalanine or tryptophan, so it likely reflects a read error. V usage is TRBV30 and J usage is TRBJ2-7, with 9 positions matching TRBD1. In germline, CDR1 is GTSNPN, CDR2 SVGIG (reference sequence). V shed 0 bases, J shed 3 bases, and the junction held 6 bases outside the gene matches. The CDR3 totals 15 residues. Written as DNA, the CDR3 is TGTGCCTGGAGTGTAGGGCCGGGACAGGGCTACGAGCAGTACTCC. This sequence encodes CAWSVGPGQGYEQYS.

The chain links TRBV9 to TRBJ2-7; TRBD2 agrees at 7 bases. Per the germline V gene, CDR1 is SGDLS and CDR2 is YYNGEE. This CDR3 contains 15 residues. V trimming: 3 bases; J trimming: 0 bases; junction bases outside the gene matches: 6. CDR3 sequence (DNA): TGTGCCAGCAGCGCCCTAGCGGAGAGCTCCTACGAGCAGTACTTC. It specifies CASSALAESSYEQYF.

The chain has TRBV19 and TRBJ2-2, with TRBD2 matching over 12 bases. The CDR3 loop spans 17 amino acids. J gave up 5 bases and V 6 bases, and 10 bases lay outside the gene matches. The germline V gene encodes CDR1 LNHDA and CDR2 SQIVND (reference sequence). The chain's CDR3 is CASRGLAGGPRTGELFF. The CDR3, as DNA: TGTGCCAGTAGAGGGCTAGCGGGAGGGCCACGAACCGGGGAGCTGTTTTTT. Combining the CDR3 with reference TRBV19 and TRBJ2-2 gives the whole variable domain DGGITQSPKYLFRKEGQNVTLSCEQNLNHDAMYWYRQDPGQGLRLIYYSQIVNDFQKGDIAEGYSVSREKKESFPLTVTSAQKNPTAFYLCASRGLAGGPRTGELFFGEGSRLTVL.

This clone was seen just once. V usage is TRBV6-5 and J usage is TRBJ2-1, with D hard to call. Germline V gives CDR1 MNHEY, CDR2 SVGAGI. This CDR3 region has 13 residues. Trimming cost V 5 bases and J 4 bases, with 9 bases left between them. CDR3 protein: CASSTEEYNEQFF. The CDR3 coding sequence is TGTGCCAGCAGTACCGAGGAGTACAATGAGCAGTTCTTC.

The gene calls are TRBV2 and TRBJ2-1; tentative D call: TRBD2 (6 bases). V shed 3 bases and J shed 10 bases, with 7 bases lying between them. Looked up from germline, CDR1 is SNHLY and CDR2 is FYNNEI. The CDR3 contains 11 residues. CDR3 nucleotide sequence: TGTGCCAGCAGTGATGGGAGGGAGCAGTTCTTC. As protein: CASSDGREQFF.

The rearrangement uses TRBV19 and TRBJ2-3; TRBD2 might be the D (6 bases). V lost 2 bases, J lost 0 bases, and 12 bases lay in between. This CDR3 has 16 residues. In germline, CDR1 is LNHDA, CDR2 SQIVND (reference sequence). CDR3 sequence (DNA): TGTGCCAGTAGTATACTCCCGGGAGCCAGCACAGATACGCAGTATTTT. Amino acids: CASSILPGASTDTQYF.

The chain is built from TRBV5-1 and TRBJ2-1; the D is unclear. The germline V and J ends were trimmed by 1 base and 0 bases, with 8 bases remaining between them. From germline, CDR1 is SGHRS and CDR2 YFSETQ. This CDR3 is 15 amino acids long. The CDR3 DNA sequence: TGCGCCAGCAGCTTGATAGTTCCCTCCTACAATGAGCAGTTCTTC. Encoded protein: CASSLIVPSYNEQFF.

The genes are TRBV27 and TRBJ2-7; 10 nucleotides line up with TRBD2. Germline assignment: CDR1 MNHEY and CDR2 SMNVEV (reference sequence). With 6 bases clipped from V and 2 bases from J, the junction kept 10 bases outside the gene matches. There are 16 residues in the CDR3. The DNA of the CDR3 is TGTGCCAGCAGACCAAAAGCGGGAGGGTTCACCTACGAGCAGTACTTC. This sequence encodes CASRPKAGGFTYEQYF.

The rearrangement uses TRBV7-9 and TRBJ1-3; D possibly corresponds to TRBD1 (6 bases). V lost 4 bases and J 0 bases, leaving 7 bases between the germline ends. This CDR3 has 14 amino acids. CDR1 and CDR2 from the germline V gene are SEHNR and FQNEAQ (reference sequence). CDR3 in amino acids: CASSSRGSGNTIYF. The DNA of the CDR3 is TGTGCCAGCAGCTCCAGGGGCTCTGGAAACACCATATATTTT.